These 11 T cell receptor beta chains share one sample of origin, sequenced in a study of T cells after yellow fever vaccination. TCRdb itself ran the 5' RACE reads through MiXCR, one entry per CDR3 protein. The sample has about 170,000 distinct CDR3 sequences, approximately 6.2% seen once; the top ten hold about 2.8%. The sample was CD4+ T cells sorted from PBMCs, taken on the day of the first yellow fever vaccination. The source of these receptors is a man younger than 35 who received the YFV17D yellow fever vaccine.

This clonotype was detected a few times. V usage is TRBV20-1 and J usage is TRBJ1-1; D is undetermined. Germline V CDR1 and CDR2: DFQATT, SNEGSKA (reference sequence). CDR3 length: 14 amino acids. Trimming took off 6 bases at V and 0 bases at J, with 14 bases between the two ends. As DNA, the CDR3 is TGCAGTGCCAGCTCGGGGAACATGAACACTGAAGCTTTCTTT. Its protein is CSASSGNMNTEAFF.

This chain joins TRBV7-2 and TRBJ1-3, with D unresolved. Trimming cost V 3 bases and J 0 bases, with 6 bases left between them. Germline CDR1 reads SGHTA; CDR2 reads FQGNSA. The CDR3 loop spans 14 amino acids. This chain's CDR3 is CASSFWDSGNTIYF. For the CDR3, the DNA is TGTGCCAGCAGCTTTTGGGACTCTGGAAACACCATATATTTT. Looking up the rest from reference TRBV7-2 and TRBJ1-3 gives the full variable domain: GAGVSQSPSNKVTEKGKDVELRCDPISGHTALYWYRQSLGQGLEFLIYFQGNSAPDKSGLPSDRFSAERTGGSVSTLTIQRTQQEDSAVYLCASSFWDSGNTIYFGEGSWLTVV.

A few counts support this clonotype. The V gene is TRBV4-3, the J gene TRBJ1-3; D unresolved. The ends were cut back, 0 bases at V and 4 bases at J, with 19 bases in the middle. The CDR3 spans 18 residues. CDR1 is LGHNA, CDR2 YSLEER, per germline. The CDR3 nucleotides are TGCGCCAGCAGCCAAGATCTGGGCCAGGCTTTAGTCGGAAACACCATATATTTT. Its protein product is CASSQDLGQALVGNTIYF.

This clonotype turned up a few times. The V and J genes are TRBV20-1 and TRBJ2-6; D is possibly TRBD1 or TRBD2 (5 bases each). V lost 4 bases to trimming and J lost 0 bases, with 13 bases between them. The CDR3 sequence is 16 residues long. Germline assignment: CDR1 DFQATT and CDR2 SNEGSKA (reference sequence). CDR3 sequence reads: CSATGTVRSGANVLTF. CDR3 coding DNA: TGCAGTGCTACCGGGACGGTCCGCTCTGGGGCCAACGTCCTGACTTTC.

This clonotype was seen many times. The V and J genes are TRBV11-2 and TRBJ2-3; 8 positions agree with TRBD2. The V gene end was trimmed by 0 bases and the J gene end by 4 bases; junction bases not matched to a gene: 6. Germline CDR1 is SGHAT and CDR2 is FQNNGV. The CDR3 spans 16 residues. For the CDR3, the DNA is TGTGCCAGCAGCTTAGAGAAAGCGGGGGCCCCAGATACGCAGTATTTT. This sequence encodes CASSLEKAGAPDTQYF.

Ten or more counts support this clonotype. The chain couples TRBV7-3 to TRBJ1-1; D gene ambiguous. Germline V gene sequence: CDR1 SGHTA, CDR2 FQGTGA. CDR3 size: 14 residues. V was cut by 4 bases and J by 4 bases, with 13 bases left in between. The CDR3 spells CASSSGPGSTEAFF. CDR3 coding DNA: TGTGCCAGCAGCTCCGGACCCGGGAGCACTGAAGCTTTCTTT.

In its sample, this clonotype was seen many times. This chain links TRBV7-9 with TRBJ1-5; D not certain. V lost 2 bases and J lost 4, with 9 bases in between. Germline V lookup: CDR1 SEHNR, CDR2 FQNEAQ (reference sequence). The CDR3 runs 14 residues. CDR3 DNA sequence: TGTGCCAGCAGCTTAAACGGGGTGAATCAGCCCCAGCATTTT. This encodes CASSLNGVNQPQHF.

This clonotype has at least ten counts. The chain recombines TRBV11-1 with TRBJ2-2; D unresolved. V was cut by 7 bases and J by 5 bases, with 11 bases left in between. CDR1 is SGHAT and CDR2 is FQDESV in the germline V gene (reference sequence). The CDR3 consists of 13 residues. Here the CDR3 reads CASTHGVTGELFF. The CDR3 region has the DNA TGTGCCAGCACCCACGGTGTAACCGGGGAGCTGTTTTTT.

This clonotype was seen more than once but under ten times. This chain joins TRBV10-3 and TRBJ2-5; D not certain. CDR1 is ENHRY, CDR2 SYGVKD, per germline. The CDR3 is made up of 13 amino acids. V shed 6 bases and J shed 5 bases, with 13 bases lying between them. The CDR3 region is CAIRGPGIETQYF. CDR3 coding DNA: TGTGCCATCAGGGGCCCCGGCATCGAGACCCAGTACTTC.

This clonotype has at least ten counts. The chain has TRBV28 and TRBJ1-2; D gene unclear. This CDR3 has 14 residues. The germline V gene has CDR1 MDHEN and CDR2 SYDVKM. The V end was cut by 4 bases, the J end by 0 bases, with 9 bases between. This CDR3 is CASSSGLANYGYTF. In DNA, the CDR3 is TGTGCCAGCAGTTCGGGCTTAGCTAACTATGGCTACACCTTC.

This clonotype was seen more than once but under ten times. V and J are TRBV5-1 and TRBJ2-3; D is unresolved. The V end lost 3 bases, the J end lost 6 bases, and 11 bases lay between the germline ends. The CDR3 spans 13 residues. Per germline, CDR1 SGHRS and CDR2 YFSETQ. The CDR3 bases are TGCGCCAGCAGCTGGGCCCGCGCGGATACGCAGTATTTT. Its translation is CASSWARADTQYF.